Below, one T cell receptor (beta chain) is given with its context. Its antigen is not known. This sample is part of a study of long-term antiretroviral therapy in people with HIV. Germline V lookup: CDR1 MNHEY, CDR2 SMNVEV (reference sequence). V shed 3 bases and J shed 2 bases, with 11 bases lying between them. This CDR3 is built from 14 residues. Run at survey level, the immunoSEQ assay was version v3.0. The table came from immunoSEQ multiplex PCR; TCRdb's copy has only in-frame clones and leaves some out. Here the sample spans 29,000 or so clones, about 95% being singletons. Points from the study as a whole: Clonotypes expanded prior to ART showed repertoire dominance at all sampled time points.

The source was unsorted PBMCs, collected 5.3 years after starting antiretroviral therapy. The sequence derives from a young man with HIV. The rearrangement links TRBV27 to TRBJ2-7, with a tentative D call TRBD1 (5 bases). This CDR3 is CASSFTDTTYEQYF. CDR3 DNA sequence: TGTGCCAGCAGTTTCACGGACACCACCTACGAGCAGTACTTC.